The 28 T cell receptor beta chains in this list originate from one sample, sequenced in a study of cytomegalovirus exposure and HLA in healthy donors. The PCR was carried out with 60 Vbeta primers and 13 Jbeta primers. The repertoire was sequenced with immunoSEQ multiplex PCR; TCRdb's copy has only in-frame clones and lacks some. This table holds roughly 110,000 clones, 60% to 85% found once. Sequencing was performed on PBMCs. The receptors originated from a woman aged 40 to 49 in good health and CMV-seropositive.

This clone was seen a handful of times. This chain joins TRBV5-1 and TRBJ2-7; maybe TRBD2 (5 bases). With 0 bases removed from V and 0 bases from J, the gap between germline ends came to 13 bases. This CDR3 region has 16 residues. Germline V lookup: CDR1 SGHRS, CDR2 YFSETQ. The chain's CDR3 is CASSLGGNQGSYEQYF. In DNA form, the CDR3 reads TGCGCCAGCAGCTTGGGAGGGAATCAAGGCTCCTACGAGCAGTACTTC.

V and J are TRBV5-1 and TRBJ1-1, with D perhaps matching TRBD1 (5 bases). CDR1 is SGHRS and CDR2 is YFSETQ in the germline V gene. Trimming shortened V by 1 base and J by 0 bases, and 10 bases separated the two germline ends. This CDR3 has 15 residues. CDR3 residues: CASSLWGGLNTEAFF. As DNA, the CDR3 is TGCGCCAGCAGCTTGTGGGGGGGGTTGAACACTGAAGCTTTCTTT.

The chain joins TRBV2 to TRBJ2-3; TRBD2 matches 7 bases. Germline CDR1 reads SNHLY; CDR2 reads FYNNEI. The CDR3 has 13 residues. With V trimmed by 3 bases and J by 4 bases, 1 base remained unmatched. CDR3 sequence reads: CASSDGGSDTQYF. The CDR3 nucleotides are TGTGCCAGCAGTGACGGGGGGTCAGATACGCAGTATTTT.

The CDR3 loop is CASSPGVSGTEAFF. DNA of the CDR3: TGTGCCAGCAGCCCAGGGGTGTCGGGGACTGAAGCTTTCTTT. V gene TRBV11-2 combines with J gene TRBJ1-1, with TRBD1 as a possible D gene (6 bases). V gave up 5 bases and J gave up 5 bases, with 15 bases separating them. This CDR3 contains 14 residues. Germline V gene sequence: CDR1 SGHAT, CDR2 FQNNGV.

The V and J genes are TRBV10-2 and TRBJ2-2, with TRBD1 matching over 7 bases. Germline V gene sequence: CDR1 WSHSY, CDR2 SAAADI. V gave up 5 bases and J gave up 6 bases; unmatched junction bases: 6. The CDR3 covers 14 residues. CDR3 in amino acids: CASSQDRVAGELFF. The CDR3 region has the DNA TGCGCCAGCAGTCAAGACAGGGTAGCCGGGGAGCTGTTTTTT.

The CDR3 DNA sequence: TGTGCCAGCAGCCCACAGGGGTGGACTGAAGCTTTCTTT. Protein: CASSPQGWTEAFF. V and J are TRBV6-5 and TRBJ1-1; 7 nucleotides align to TRBD1. The V gene's germline CDR1 is MNHEY and CDR2 SVGAGI. V shed 6 bases, J shed 5 bases, and the junction held 6 bases outside the gene matches. The CDR3 contains 13 residues.

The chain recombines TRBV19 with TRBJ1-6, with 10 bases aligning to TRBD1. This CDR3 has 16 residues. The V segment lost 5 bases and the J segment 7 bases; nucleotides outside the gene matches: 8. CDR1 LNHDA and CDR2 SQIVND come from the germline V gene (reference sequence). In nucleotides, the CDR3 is TGTGCCAGTAGTCCCCGACAGGGGGCTTCGAATTCACCCCTCCACTTT. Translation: CASSPRQGASNSPLHF.

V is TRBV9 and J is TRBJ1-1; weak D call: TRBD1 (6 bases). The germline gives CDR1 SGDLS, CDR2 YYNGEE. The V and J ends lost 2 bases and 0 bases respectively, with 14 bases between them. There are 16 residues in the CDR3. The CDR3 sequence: CASSVSGQRMNTEAFF. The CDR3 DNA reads TGTGCCAGCAGCGTCTCTGGACAGAGGATGAACACTGAAGCTTTCTTT.

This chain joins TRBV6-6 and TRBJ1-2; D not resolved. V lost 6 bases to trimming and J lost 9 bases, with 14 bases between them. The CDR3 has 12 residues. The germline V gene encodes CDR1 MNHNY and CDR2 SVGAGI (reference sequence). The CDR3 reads CASSYRAGSYTF. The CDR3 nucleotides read TGTGCCAGCAGCTATAGGGCGGGAAGCTACACCTTC.

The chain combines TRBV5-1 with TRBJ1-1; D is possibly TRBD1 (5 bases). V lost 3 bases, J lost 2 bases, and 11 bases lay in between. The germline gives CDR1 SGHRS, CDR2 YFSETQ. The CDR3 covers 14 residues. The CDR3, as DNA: TGCGCCAGCAGCTCCGGACACCCCAACACTGAAGCTTTCTTT. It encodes CASSSGHPNTEAFF.

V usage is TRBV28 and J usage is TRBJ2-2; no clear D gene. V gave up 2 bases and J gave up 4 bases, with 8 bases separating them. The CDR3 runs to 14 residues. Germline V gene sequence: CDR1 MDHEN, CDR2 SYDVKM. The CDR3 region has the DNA TGTGCCAGCAGTTTAGGTGGCAGCACCGGGGAGCTGTTTTTT. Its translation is CASSLGGSTGELFF.

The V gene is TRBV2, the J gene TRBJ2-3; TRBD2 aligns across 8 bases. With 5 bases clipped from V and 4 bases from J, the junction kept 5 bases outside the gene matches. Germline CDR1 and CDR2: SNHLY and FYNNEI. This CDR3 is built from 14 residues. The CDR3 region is CASSTSGGADTQYF. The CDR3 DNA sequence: TGTGCCAGCAGTACGAGCGGGGGTGCAGATACGCAGTATTTT. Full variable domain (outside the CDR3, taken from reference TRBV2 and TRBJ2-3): EPEVTQTPSHQVTQMGQEVILRCVPISNHLYFYWYRQILGQKVEFLVSFYNNEISEKSEIFDDQFSVERPDGSNFTLKIRSTKLEDSAMYFCASSTSGGADTQYFGPGTRLTVL.

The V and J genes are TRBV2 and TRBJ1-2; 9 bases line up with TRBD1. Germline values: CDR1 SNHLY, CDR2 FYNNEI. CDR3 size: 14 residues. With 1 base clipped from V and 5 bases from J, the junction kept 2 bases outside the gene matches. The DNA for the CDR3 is TGTGCCAGCAGTGAAGGCGGGACAGGGTATGGCTACACCTTC. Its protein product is CASSEGGTGYGYTF.

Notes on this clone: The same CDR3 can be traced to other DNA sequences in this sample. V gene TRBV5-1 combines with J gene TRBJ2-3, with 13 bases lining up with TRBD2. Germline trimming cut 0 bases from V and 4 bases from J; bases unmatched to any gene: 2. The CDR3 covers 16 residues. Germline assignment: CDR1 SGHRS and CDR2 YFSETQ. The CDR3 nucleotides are TGCGCCAGCAGCTTGGGGGGGACTAGCGGGGCAGATACGCAGTATTTT. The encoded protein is CASSLGGTSGADTQYF.

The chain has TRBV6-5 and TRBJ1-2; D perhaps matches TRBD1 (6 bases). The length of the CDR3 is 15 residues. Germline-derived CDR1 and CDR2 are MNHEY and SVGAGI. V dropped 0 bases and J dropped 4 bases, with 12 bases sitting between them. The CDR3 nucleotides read TGTGCCAGCAGTTACTCCAGGGGCAAGCCCTATGGCTACACCTTC. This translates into CASSYSRGKPYGYTF.

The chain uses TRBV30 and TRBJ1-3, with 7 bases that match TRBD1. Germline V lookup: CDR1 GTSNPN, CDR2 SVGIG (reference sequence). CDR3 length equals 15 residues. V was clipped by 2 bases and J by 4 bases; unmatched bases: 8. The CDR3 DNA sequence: TGTGCCTGGAGTACTAGTCAGGGGGTCGGAAACACCATATATTTT. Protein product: CAWSTSQGVGNTIYF.

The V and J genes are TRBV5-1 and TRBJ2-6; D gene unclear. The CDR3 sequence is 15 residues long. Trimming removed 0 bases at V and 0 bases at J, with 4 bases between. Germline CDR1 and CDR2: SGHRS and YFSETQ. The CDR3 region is CASSLVSSGANVLTF. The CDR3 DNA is TGCGCCAGCAGCTTGGTTAGCTCTGGGGCCAACGTCCTGACTTTC.

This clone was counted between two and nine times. The CDR3 sequence: CASSIAQGNGNTIYF. The DNA of the CDR3 is TGTGCCAGTAGTATCGCACAGGGGAATGGAAACACCATATATTTT. The V and J genes are TRBV19 and TRBJ1-3; TRBD1 aligns across 7 bases. The CDR3 is 15 amino acids. From germline, CDR1 is LNHDA and CDR2 SQIVND (reference sequence). The J segment lost 3 bases and the V segment lost 3 bases, leaving 5 bases of the junction unmatched.

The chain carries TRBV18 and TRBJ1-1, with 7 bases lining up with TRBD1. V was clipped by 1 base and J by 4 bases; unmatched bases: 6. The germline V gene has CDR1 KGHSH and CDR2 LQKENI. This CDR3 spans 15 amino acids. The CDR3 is CASSPQGQEGTEAFF. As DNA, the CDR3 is TGTGCCAGCTCACCACAAGGACAGGAGGGCACTGAAGCTTTCTTT.

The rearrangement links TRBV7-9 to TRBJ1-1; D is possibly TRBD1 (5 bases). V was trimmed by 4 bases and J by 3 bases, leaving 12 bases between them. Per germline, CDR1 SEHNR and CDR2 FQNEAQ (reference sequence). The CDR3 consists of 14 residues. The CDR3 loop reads CASSSQGADTEAFF. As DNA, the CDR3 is TGTGCCAGCAGCTCCCAAGGGGCCGACACTGAAGCTTTCTTT.

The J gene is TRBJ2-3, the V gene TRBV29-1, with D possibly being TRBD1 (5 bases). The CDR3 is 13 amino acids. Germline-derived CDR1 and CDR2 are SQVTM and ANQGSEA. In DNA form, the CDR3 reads TGCACATTAACAGGTGTCCTTTCAGATACGCAGTATTTT. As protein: CTLTGVLSDTQYF.

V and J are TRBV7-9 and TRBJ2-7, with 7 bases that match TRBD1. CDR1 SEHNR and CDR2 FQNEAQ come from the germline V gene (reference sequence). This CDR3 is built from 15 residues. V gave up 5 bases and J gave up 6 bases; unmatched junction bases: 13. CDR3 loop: CASSRPSTGSGEQYF. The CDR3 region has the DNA TGTGCCAGCAGCCGCCCCTCGACAGGGTCGGGCGAGCAGTACTTC. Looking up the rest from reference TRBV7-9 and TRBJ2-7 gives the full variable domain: DTGVSQNPRHKITKRGQNVTFRCDPISEHNRLYWYRQTLGQGPEFLTYFQNEAQLEKSRLLSDRFSAERPKGSFSTLEIQRTEQGDSAMYLCASSRPSTGSGEQYFGPGTRLTVT.

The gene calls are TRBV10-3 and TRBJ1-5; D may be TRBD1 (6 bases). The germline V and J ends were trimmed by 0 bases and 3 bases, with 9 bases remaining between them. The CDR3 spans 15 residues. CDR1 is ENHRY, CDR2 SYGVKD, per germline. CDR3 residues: CAISESRDTNQPQHF. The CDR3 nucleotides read TGTGCCATCAGTGAGTCGAGGGACACCAATCAGCCCCAGCATTTT.

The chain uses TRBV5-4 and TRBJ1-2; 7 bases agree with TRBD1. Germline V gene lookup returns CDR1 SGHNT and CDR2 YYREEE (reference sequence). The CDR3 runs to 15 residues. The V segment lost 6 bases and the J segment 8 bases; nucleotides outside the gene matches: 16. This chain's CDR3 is CASTLGGQMVYGYTF. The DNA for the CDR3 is TGTGCCAGCACCCTGGGGGGACAGATGGTCTACGGCTACACCTTC.

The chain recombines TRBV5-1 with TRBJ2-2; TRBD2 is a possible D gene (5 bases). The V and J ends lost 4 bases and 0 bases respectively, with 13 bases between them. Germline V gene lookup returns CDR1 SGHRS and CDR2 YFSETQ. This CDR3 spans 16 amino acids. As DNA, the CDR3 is TGCGCCAGCAGCCAGACCGTGGGAGCGAACACCGGGGAGCTGTTTTTT. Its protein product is CASSQTVGANTGELFF.

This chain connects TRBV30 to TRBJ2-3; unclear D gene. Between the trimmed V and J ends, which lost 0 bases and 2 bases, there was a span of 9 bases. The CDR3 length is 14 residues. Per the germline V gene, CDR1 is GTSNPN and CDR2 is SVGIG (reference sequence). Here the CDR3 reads CAWSVLIFTDTQYF. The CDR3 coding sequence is TGTGCCTGGAGTGTACTGATATTCACAGATACGCAGTATTTT.

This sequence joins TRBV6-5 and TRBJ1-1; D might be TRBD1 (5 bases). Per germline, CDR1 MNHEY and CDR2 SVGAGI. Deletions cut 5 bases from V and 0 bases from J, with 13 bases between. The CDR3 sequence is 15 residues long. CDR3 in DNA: TGTGCCAGCAGTAACCCATGGGGGGTGAACACTGAAGCTTTCTTT. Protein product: CASSNPWGVNTEAFF.

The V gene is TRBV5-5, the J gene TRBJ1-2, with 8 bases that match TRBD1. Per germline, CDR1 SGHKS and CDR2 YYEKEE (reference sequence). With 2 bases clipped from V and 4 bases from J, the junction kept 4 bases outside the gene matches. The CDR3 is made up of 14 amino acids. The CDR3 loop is CASSLAGGFYGYTF. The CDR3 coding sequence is TGTGCCAGCAGCTTAGCAGGGGGCTTCTATGGCTACACCTTC. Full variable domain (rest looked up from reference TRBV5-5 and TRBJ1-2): DAGVTQSPTHLIKTRGQQVTLRCSPISGHKSVSWYQQVLGQGPQFIFQYYEKEERGRGNFPDRFSARQFPNYSSELNVNALLLGDSALYLCASSLAGGFYGYTFGSGTRLTVV.